The rows below give T cell receptor beta chains drawn from one sample of a study. Sequenced by immunoSEQ multiplex PCR; TCRdb stores in-frame clones only, minus some. The repertoire holds tens of thousands of clones, with around 95% as singletons. Sequencing was done on a sample of PBMCs. Every receptor here comes from a man aged 40-50 years with rheumatoid arthritis. Each CDR3 is given with its conserved first and last residue. Fields, in order: CDR3 DNA, CDR3 protein, clone size, J gene, CDR3 length, D gene, V gene. D genes are given only for firm matches. Part of the rows lack a size; the others show once, few, many or a class for expanded clones.

CDR3 DNA: TGTGCCAGCAGTGAAAACACCTGGGCCACTGAAGCTTTCTTT
CDR3 protein: CASSENTWATEAFF
clone size: once
J gene: TRBJ1-1
CDR3 length: 14
D gene: NA
V gene: TRBV6-1

CDR3 DNA: TGTGCCAGCAGTCTACTGCGCGAGGGAACTGAAGCTTTCTTT
CDR3 protein: CASSLLREGTEAFF
clone size: NA
J gene: TRBJ1-1
CDR3 length: 14
D gene: NA
V gene: TRBV27

CDR3 DNA: TGTGCCAGCAGTTATACGGGACAGCAAAGACGTCAGTACTTC
CDR3 protein: CASSYTGQQRRQYF
clone size: NA
J gene: TRBJ2-7
CDR3 length: 14
D gene: TRBD1
V gene: TRBV7-9

CDR3 DNA: TGTGCCAGCACCAAAGCCACCAGCTCTGGGGCCAACGTCCTGACTTTC
CDR3 protein: CASTKATSSGANVLTF
clone size: once
J gene: TRBJ2-6
CDR3 length: 16
D gene: NA
V gene: TRBV5-6

CDR3 DNA: TGTGCCAGCAGCTTGGGACAGTTCATGAACACTGAAGCTTTCTTT
CDR3 protein: CASSLGQFMNTEAFF
clone size: NA
J gene: TRBJ1-1
CDR3 length: 15
D gene: NA
V gene: TRBV5-6

CDR3 DNA: TGCGCCAGCAGCGGGGACCTGAGAGAGACCCAGTACTTC
CDR3 protein: CASSGDLRETQYF
clone size: NA
J gene: TRBJ2-5
CDR3 length: 13
D gene: NA
V gene: TRBV5-1

CDR3 DNA: TGCGCCAGCAGCTTGGAAGGGGCCTCACTCTCTGGAAACACCATATATTTT
CDR3 protein: CASSLEGASLSGNTIYF
clone size: NA
J gene: TRBJ1-3
CDR3 length: 17
D gene: NA
V gene: TRBV5-1

CDR3 DNA: TGTGCCAGCTCACCTACCGGGACCAACTACGAGCAGTACTTC
CDR3 protein: CASSPTGTNYEQYF
clone size: NA
J gene: TRBJ2-7
CDR3 length: 14
D gene: NA
V gene: TRBV18

CDR3 DNA: TGTGCCAGCAGTCCGTGGACAGGATCGAACACTGAAGCTTTCTTT
CDR3 protein: CASSPWTGSNTEAFF
clone size: NA
J gene: TRBJ1-1
CDR3 length: 15
D gene: TRBD1
V gene: TRBV6-6

CDR3 DNA: TGTGCCAGCAGTTTGGGAGGTTACAGCAATCAGCCCCAGCATTTT
CDR3 protein: CASSLGGYSNQPQHF
clone size: NA
J gene: TRBJ1-5
CDR3 length: 15
D gene: NA
V gene: TRBV27

CDR3 DNA: TGCGCCAGCAGCTTGGGGGGACTAGCTGACGAGCAGTACTTC
CDR3 protein: CASSLGGLADEQYF
clone size: NA
J gene: TRBJ2-7
CDR3 length: 14
D gene: TRBD2
V gene: TRBV5-1

CDR3 DNA: TGTGCCAGCAGTTCAGTTTATCGGGGGAGTCCCTACGAGCAGTACTTC
CDR3 protein: CASSSVYRGSPYEQYF
clone size: NA
J gene: TRBJ2-7
CDR3 length: 16
D gene: NA
V gene: TRBV28

CDR3 DNA: TGTGCCAGCAGCTGGGGGACAGGGGGGCACGAGCAGTACTTC
CDR3 protein: CASSWGTGGHEQYF
clone size: NA
J gene: TRBJ2-7
CDR3 length: 14
D gene: TRBD1
V gene: TRBV7-2

CDR3 DNA: TGTGCCAGCAGGGCGAGCACAGATACGCAGTATTTT
CDR3 protein: CASRASTDTQYF
clone size: NA
J gene: TRBJ2-3
CDR3 length: 12
D gene: NA
V gene: TRBV6-5

CDR3 DNA: TGTGCCAGCAGCTCTGGGCCGGCCACTGAAGCTTTCTTT
CDR3 protein: CASSSGPATEAFF
clone size: NA
J gene: TRBJ1-1
CDR3 length: 13
D gene: NA
V gene: TRBV12-3/TRBV12-4

CDR3 DNA: TGTGCCTGGAGTACTGTACAGGGTTACGAGACCCAGTACTTC
CDR3 protein: CAWSTVQGYETQYF
clone size: NA
J gene: TRBJ2-5
CDR3 length: 14
D gene: NA
V gene: TRBV30

CDR3 DNA: TGTGCCAGCAGTACAGGGGTGGACTATGGCTACACCTTC
CDR3 protein: CASSTGVDYGYTF
clone size: NA
J gene: TRBJ1-2
CDR3 length: 13
D gene: TRBD1
V gene: TRBV28

CDR3 DNA: TGTGCTAGTGGCTCAACAGGGGGCAGGATGAACACTGAAGCTTTCTTT
CDR3 protein: CASGSTGGRMNTEAFF
clone size: NA
J gene: TRBJ1-1
CDR3 length: 16
D gene: TRBD1
V gene: TRBV12-5

CDR3 DNA: TGTGCCAGCAGCCCCTTCGCCGGGGCAGATACGCAGTATTTT
CDR3 protein: CASSPFAGADTQYF
clone size: once
J gene: TRBJ2-3
CDR3 length: 14
D gene: NA
V gene: TRBV11-3

CDR3 DNA: TGTGCCAGCAGCCTAGGTAGGACAACCGTTGGCTACACCTTC
CDR3 protein: CASSLGRTTVGYTF
clone size: NA
J gene: TRBJ1-2
CDR3 length: 14
D gene: NA
V gene: TRBV5-4

CDR3 DNA: TGTGCCAGCAGCCTAAAGAGAGGCTGGGATGAAAAACTGTTTTTT
CDR3 protein: CASSLKRGWDEKLFF
clone size: NA
J gene: TRBJ1-4
CDR3 length: 15
D gene: NA
V gene: TRBV7-2

CDR3 DNA: TGTGCCAGCTCACCAGATTCAGGGGAAGCTTTCTTT
CDR3 protein: CASSPDSGEAFF
clone size: NA
J gene: TRBJ1-1
CDR3 length: 12
D gene: NA
V gene: TRBV18

CDR3 DNA: TGTGCCAGCAGTCCAACCGATGCCTACGAGCAGTACTTC
CDR3 protein: CASSPTDAYEQYF
clone size: NA
J gene: TRBJ2-7
CDR3 length: 13
D gene: NA
V gene: TRBV27

CDR3 DNA: TGTGCCAGCAGCTTAGTCAGGGGGCGGACCAGTGAACAGTTCTTC
CDR3 protein: CASSLVRGRTSEQFF
clone size: NA
J gene: TRBJ2-1
CDR3 length: 15
D gene: TRBD1
V gene: TRBV11-2

CDR3 DNA: TGTGCCAGCGGGGAGGAGGGGGGCGGCAGCTATGGCTACACCTTC
CDR3 protein: CASGEEGGGSYGYTF
clone size: NA
J gene: TRBJ1-2
CDR3 length: 15
D gene: NA
V gene: TRBV7-2

CDR3 DNA: TGCGCCAGCAGCTTGGTCCGCCAGGGGGCACGAGATGGCTACACCTTC
CDR3 protein: CASSLVRQGARDGYTF
clone size: NA
J gene: TRBJ1-2
CDR3 length: 16
D gene: TRBD1
V gene: TRBV5-1

CDR3 DNA: TGTGCCAGCAGGTTCGGGGCAGTGAGGAAACCTAATGAAAAACTGTTTTTT
CDR3 protein: CASRFGAVRKPNEKLFF
clone size: NA
J gene: TRBJ1-4
CDR3 length: 17
D gene: NA
V gene: TRBV27

CDR3 DNA: TGTGCCAGTAGTACGGACAGGGGCGACTATGGCTACACCTTC
CDR3 protein: CASSTDRGDYGYTF
clone size: once
J gene: TRBJ1-2
CDR3 length: 14
D gene: TRBD1
V gene: TRBV19

CDR3 DNA: TGTGCCAGCAGCCAATCCCAGTCGCGGCCCACGCAGTATTTT
CDR3 protein: CASSQSQSRPTQYF
clone size: NA
J gene: TRBJ2-3
CDR3 length: 14
D gene: NA
V gene: TRBV3-1/TRBV3-2

CDR3 DNA: TGTGCCAGCAGCCCTCAGCGGGGGGGGACAGATACGCAGTATTTT
CDR3 protein: CASSPQRGGTDTQYF
clone size: NA
J gene: TRBJ2-3
CDR3 length: 15
D gene: TRBD2
V gene: TRBV9

CDR3 DNA: TGTGCCAGCTACAATCGTTCCACCGGGGAGCTGTTTTTT
CDR3 protein: CASYNRSTGELFF
clone size: NA
J gene: TRBJ2-2
CDR3 length: 13
D gene: NA
V gene: TRBV28

CDR3 DNA: TGTGCCAGCAGTGAGTCCGGGACAGCATCTGGAAACACCATATATTTT
CDR3 protein: CASSESGTASGNTIYF
clone size: NA
J gene: TRBJ1-3
CDR3 length: 16
D gene: TRBD1
V gene: TRBV6-1

CDR3 DNA: TGTGCCAGCAGTGAATACTCCCAAAGCGTCTACGAGCAGTACTTC
CDR3 protein: CASSEYSQSVYEQYF
clone size: NA
J gene: TRBJ2-7
CDR3 length: 15
D gene: NA
V gene: TRBV25-1

CDR3 DNA: TGTGCCAGCAGTTACTCGACCCGGAACACTGAAGCTTTCTTT
CDR3 protein: CASSYSTRNTEAFF
clone size: NA
J gene: TRBJ1-1
CDR3 length: 14
D gene: NA
V gene: TRBV6-5

CDR3 DNA: TGTGCCATCAGTGAAGGACTAGCCAAAAACATTCAGTACTTC
CDR3 protein: CAISEGLAKNIQYF
clone size: once
J gene: TRBJ2-4
CDR3 length: 14
D gene: NA
V gene: TRBV10-3

CDR3 DNA: TGCGCCAGCCCAGGGTGTCGACAGCCCCAGCATTTT
CDR3 protein: CASPGCRQPQHF
clone size: NA
J gene: TRBJ1-5
CDR3 length: 12
D gene: NA
V gene: TRBV10-1

CDR3 DNA: TGTGCCATCAGAGACAGGGACTTTTGGAATTCACCCCTCCACTTT
CDR3 protein: CAIRDRDFWNSPLHF
clone size: NA
J gene: TRBJ1-6
CDR3 length: 15
D gene: TRBD1
V gene: TRBV10-3

CDR3 DNA: TGCGCCAGCAGCTTGGCGGCAGGGGGGGTCACTGAAGCTTTCTTT
CDR3 protein: CASSLAAGGVTEAFF
clone size: NA
J gene: TRBJ1-1
CDR3 length: 15
D gene: TRBD1
V gene: TRBV5-1

CDR3 DNA: TGTGCCAGCAGCGGAGACCCGGGCGAGCAGTACTTC
CDR3 protein: CASSGDPGEQYF
clone size: once
J gene: TRBJ2-7
CDR3 length: 12
D gene: NA
V gene: TRBV7-9